This record concerns one T cell receptor (beta chain) sequence. The sample belongs to a study of monozygotic twins with inflammatory bowel disease. This CDR3 has 12 residues. In germline, CDR1 is SQVTM, CDR2 ANQGSEA. From its re-call of the 5' RACE reads, TCRdb lists each CDR3 protein once, without DNA. This sample lists roughly 100,000 distinct CDR3 sequences; its ten largest clones have roughly 1.9%. The rearrangement joins TRBV29-1 to TRBJ2-7. The sequencing sample was made of blood. The receptor was isolated from a human donor with ulcerative colitis or Crohn's disease, or a healthy co-twin of an affected twin (not recorded which). CDR3 in amino acids: CSVEDQSYEQYF.